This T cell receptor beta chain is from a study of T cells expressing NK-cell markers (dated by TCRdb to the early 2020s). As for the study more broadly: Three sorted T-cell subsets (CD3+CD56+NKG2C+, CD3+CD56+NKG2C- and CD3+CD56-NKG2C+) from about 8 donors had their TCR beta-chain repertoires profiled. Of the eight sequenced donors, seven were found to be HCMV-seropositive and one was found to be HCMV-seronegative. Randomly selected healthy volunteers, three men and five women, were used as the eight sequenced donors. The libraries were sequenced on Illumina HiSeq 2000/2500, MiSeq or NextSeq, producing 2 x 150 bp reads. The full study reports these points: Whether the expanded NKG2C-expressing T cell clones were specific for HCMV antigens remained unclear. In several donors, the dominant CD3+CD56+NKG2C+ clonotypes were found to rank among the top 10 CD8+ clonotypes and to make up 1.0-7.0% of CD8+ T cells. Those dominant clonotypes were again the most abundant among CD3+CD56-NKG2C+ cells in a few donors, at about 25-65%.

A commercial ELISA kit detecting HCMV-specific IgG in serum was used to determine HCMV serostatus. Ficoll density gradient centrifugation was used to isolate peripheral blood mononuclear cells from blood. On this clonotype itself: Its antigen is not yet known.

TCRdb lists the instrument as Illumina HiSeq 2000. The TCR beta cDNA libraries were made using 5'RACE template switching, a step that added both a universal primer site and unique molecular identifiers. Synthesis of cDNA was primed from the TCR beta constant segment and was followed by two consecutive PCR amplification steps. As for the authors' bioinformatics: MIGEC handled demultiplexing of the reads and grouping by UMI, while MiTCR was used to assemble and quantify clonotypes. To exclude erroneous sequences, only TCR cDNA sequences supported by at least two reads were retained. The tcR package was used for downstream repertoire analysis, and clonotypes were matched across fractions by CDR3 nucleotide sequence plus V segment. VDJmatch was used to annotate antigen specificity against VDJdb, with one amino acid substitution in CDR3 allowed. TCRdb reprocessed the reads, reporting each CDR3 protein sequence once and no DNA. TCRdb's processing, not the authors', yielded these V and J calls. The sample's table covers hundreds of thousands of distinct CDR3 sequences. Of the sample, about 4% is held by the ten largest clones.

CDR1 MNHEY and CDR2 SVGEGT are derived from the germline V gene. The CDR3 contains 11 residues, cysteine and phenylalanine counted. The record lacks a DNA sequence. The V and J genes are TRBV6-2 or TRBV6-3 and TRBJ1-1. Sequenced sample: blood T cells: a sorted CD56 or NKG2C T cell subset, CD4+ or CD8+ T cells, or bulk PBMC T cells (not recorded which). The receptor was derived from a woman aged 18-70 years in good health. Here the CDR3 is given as CASSWSFEAFF.